The 11 T cell receptor beta chains below come from one sample, sequenced in a study of blood T cells in healthy people across ages. Using a J-beta primer mix together with a sample-barcoded 5' primer, a second PCR was run for roughly 7 to 12 cycles. MiXCR, applied by TCRdb to the 5' RACE reads, yields one record per CDR3 protein. The repertoire holds hundreds of thousands of distinct CDR3 sequences, with around 31% as singletons. The sequencing sample was made of blood. These receptors all come from a woman aged 80 or older in good health.

This clonotype was found many times. V usage is TRBV5-6 and J usage is TRBJ2-6, with D unclear. The germline V and J ends were trimmed by 7 bases and 0 bases, with 11 bases remaining between them. This CDR3 region has 15 residues. Per germline, CDR1 SGHDT and CDR2 YYEEEE. The CDR3 coding sequence is TGTGCCAGCGTATTCCAGGACTCTGGGGCCAACGTCCTGACTTTC. This codes for CASVFQDSGANVLTF. The variable domain in full, completed from reference TRBV5-6 and TRBJ2-6, reads DAGVTQSPTHLIKTRGQQVTLRCSPKSGHDTVSWYQQALGQGPQFIFQYYEEEERQRGNFPDRFSGHQFPNYSSELNVNALLLGDSALYLCASVFQDSGANVLTFGAGSRLTVL.

CDR3: CASSLEDRGRYEQYF. CDR3 in DNA: TGTGCCAGCAGCTTAGAAGACAGAGGACGCTACGAGCAGTACTTC. This chain uses TRBV7-2 with TRBJ2-7, with a tentative D call TRBD1 (5 bases). CDR1 and CDR2 (germline): SGHTA, FQGNSA. V dropped 1 base and J dropped 3 bases, with 13 bases sitting between them. This CDR3 spans 15 amino acids.

This clonotype has ten or more counts. V gene TRBV20-1 combines with J gene TRBJ2-3, with D possibly being TRBD2 (5 bases). CDR3 length: 13 amino acids. The V gene's germline CDR1 is DFQATT and CDR2 SNEGSKA (reference sequence). With 7 bases removed from V and 1 base from J, the gap between germline ends came to 12 bases. CDR3 region: CSVRLPRTDTQYF. CDR3 nucleotide sequence: TGCAGTGTCAGACTACCTCGCACAGATACGCAGTATTTT.

The chain carries TRBV7-2 and TRBJ2-7, with D tentatively TRBD2 (5 bases). Per the germline V gene, CDR1 is SGHTA and CDR2 is FQGNSA. This CDR3 comprises 14 residues. The V gene lost 3 bases and the J gene lost 2 bases, with 11 bases spanning the gap. The CDR3 coding sequence is TGTGCCAGCAGCTTGCCCGGGAACCCCTACGAGCAGTACTTC. Amino acid sequence: CASSLPGNPYEQYF.

This clonotype came up many times. V gene TRBV7-2 combines with J gene TRBJ2-1; D remains ambiguous. Germline loops: CDR1 SGHTA, CDR2 FQGNSA. The CDR3 length is 15 residues. V was clipped by 1 base and J by 4 bases, with 11 bases between them. As DNA, the CDR3 is TGTGCCAGCAGCTTAGGACCCACAATATACAATGAGCAGTTCTTC. It is translated as CASSLGPTIYNEQFF.

The chain is built from TRBV6-2 or TRBV6-3 and TRBJ1-5; D possibly corresponds to TRBD1 (6 bases). This CDR3 has 15 amino acids. Per germline, CDR1 MNHEY and CDR2 SVGEGT. Trimming took 0 bases from V and 4 from J, leaving 10 bases between them. CDR3 residues: CASSYSIGGNQPQHF. The CDR3 DNA sequence: TGTGCCAGCAGTTACTCGATAGGGGGGAATCAGCCCCAGCATTTT.

This clonotype turned up a few times. It may be a read error: a sequence one base away is much more abundant. V is TRBV12-3 or TRBV12-4 and J is TRBJ1-2; D perhaps matches TRBD1 (6 bases). V was shortened by 8 bases and J by 6 bases, with 16 bases between the two germline ends. The CDR3 runs to 13 residues. The CDR3 sequence is CASASTGWNGYTF. CDR3 bases: TGTGCCAGCGCCAGTACAGGGTGGAATGGCTACACCTTC.

The V and J genes are TRBV7-9 and TRBJ2-7, with 9 bases fitting TRBD1. The J call may be incorrect, as the DNA end agrees better with TRBJ2-5. Germline CDR1 SEHNR, CDR2 FQNEAQ (reference sequence). The CDR3 runs to 15 residues. CDR3 DNA: TGTGCCAGCAGAACACAGGGGGCAGCCCCTGGGACCCAGTACTTC. It translates to CASRTQGAAPGTQYF.

In regard to this clonotype: This clone may be a read error of a much larger clone one base away. The chain combines TRBV9 with TRBJ2-4, with D unresolved. The assigned J gene may be wrong: the sequence end matches TRBJ2-5 better. The CDR3 is 12 amino acids. Germline CDR1 reads SGDLS; CDR2 reads YYNGEE. The CDR3 nucleotides read TGTGCCAGCAGCACAACGTTCGAGACCCAGTACTTC. Translation gives CASSTTFETQYF.

The gene calls are TRBV3-1 and TRBJ2-5, with D possibly called TRBD1 or TRBD2 (5 bases each). CDR3 size: 15 residues. V lost 0 bases to trimming and J lost 11 bases, with 19 bases between them. Germline CDR1 is LGHDT and CDR2 is YNNKEL (reference sequence). The CDR3 is CASSQEGTKFDEQYF. The CDR3 DNA reads TGTGCCAGCAGCCAAGAAGGGACGAAATTCGATGAGCAGTACTTC.

Note on this clonotype: A read error may explain this, as a much larger clone is one base away. V and J are TRBV7-9 and TRBJ2-1; 10 bases agree with TRBD2. The CDR3 covers 17 residues. CDR1 is SEHNR, CDR2 FQNEAQ, per germline (reference sequence). V shed 5 bases, J shed 6 bases, and the junction held 13 bases outside the gene matches. For the CDR3, the DNA is TGTGCCAGCAGCCCCCAGGAACTAGCGGGGCCCAGCAATGAGCAGTTCTTC. It codes for CASSPQELAGPSNEQFF.